The 8 T cell receptor beta chains reported below all come from one sample, sequenced in a study of T cell changes during pregnancy in multiple sclerosis. Some clones are missing from TCRdb's copy, which holds only in-frame ones; the method was immunoSEQ multiplex PCR. The table lists about 67,000 clones, roughly nine tenths of them singletons. The material sequenced was peripheral blood, taken in the first trimester of pregnancy. The receptors were gathered from a female donor in good health, enrolled as a control in a pregnancy study.

This clone came up once. The CDR3 region has the DNA TGTGCCAGCAGTTGGTCCAAGGGGATGCGGTCCACCCCGGGGGCCAACGTCCTGACTTTC. Protein: CASSWSKGMRSTPGANVLTF. This chain joins TRBV27 and TRBJ2-6, with TRBD1 as a possible D gene (5 bases). CDR3 length: 20 residues. V was cut by 4 bases and J by 4 bases, with 26 bases left in between. CDR1 is MNHEY, CDR2 SMNVEV, per germline (reference sequence).

J is TRBJ1-1 and V is TRBV7-9, with TRBD1 as a possible D gene (6 bases). V shed 7 bases and J shed 1 base, with 13 bases lying between them. CDR3 length equals 14 residues. Per the germline V gene, CDR1 is SEHNR and CDR2 is FQNEAQ (reference sequence). The CDR3 loop reads CASTRTASNTEAFF. The CDR3 DNA follows: TGTGCCAGCACCAGGACAGCGTCGAACACTGAAGCTTTCTTT.

The genes are TRBV7-9 and TRBJ1-4; 8 bases line up with TRBD1. Germline CDR1 is SEHNR and CDR2 is FQNEAQ (reference sequence). The trim removed 7 bases at V and 8 bases at J, leaving 24 bases unmatched. This CDR3 contains 19 residues. CDR3 protein: CASTRSARTGPMRGEKLFF. CDR3 nucleotides: TGTGCCAGCACCAGGAGTGCCCGGACAGGGCCTATGCGGGGGGAAAAACTGTTTTTT.

V is TRBV19 and J is TRBJ2-7, with a possible D match to TRBD2 (6 bases). V lost 7 bases and J 2 bases, leaving 15 bases between the germline ends. The CDR3 loop spans 14 amino acids. From germline, CDR1 is LNHDA and CDR2 SQIVND (reference sequence). For the CDR3, the DNA is TGTGCCAGTAAATCGCGGGGCCAGGCCTACGAGCAGTACTTC. Translated: CASKSRGQAYEQYF.

The rearrangement uses TRBV9 and TRBJ1-1, with 8 bases lining up with TRBD1. From germline, CDR1 is SGDLS and CDR2 YYNGEE. The V and J ends lost 3 bases and 11 bases, in that order; junction bases with no gene match: 12. The CDR3 is 14 residues long. This CDR3 reads CASSATPGGVDAFF. The CDR3 DNA reads as TGTGCCAGCAGCGCCACCCCAGGGGGCGTTGACGCTTTCTTT.

The V gene is TRBV7-9, the J gene TRBJ2-3; 8 bases are shared with TRBD1. This CDR3 has 16 residues. Trimming cost V 5 bases and J 4 bases; bases outside gene matches: 11. Germline lookup yields CDR1 SEHNR and CDR2 FQNEAQ (reference sequence). DNA for the CDR3: TGTGCCAGCAGCCCGAACCGCGGACAGGGAGCAGATACGCAGTATTTT. Translated: CASSPNRGQGADTQYF.

The rearrangement uses TRBV12-2 and TRBJ2-7; the table assigns TRBD2, which was not confirmed against the DNA. TRBV12-2 is a pseudogene locus. The CDR3 covers 15 residues. The CDR3 here is CASRLVGTRAYEQYF. CDR3 coding DNA: TGTGCAAGTCGCTTAGTTGGGACTAGGGCCTACGAGCAGTACTTC.

V usage is TRBV7-2 and J usage is TRBJ2-5; 8 positions agree with TRBD2. The CDR3 consists of 16 residues. The trim removed 4 bases at V and 5 bases at J, leaving 12 bases unmatched. Germline lookup yields CDR1 SGHTA and CDR2 FQGNSA. The CDR3 protein is CASSSGVAGIGETQYF. The CDR3 region has the DNA TGTGCCAGCAGCTCCGGGGTAGCGGGGATCGGGGAGACCCAGTACTTC.